The 32 T cell receptor beta chains below all came from one sample that was sequenced in a study of cytomegalovirus exposure and HLA in healthy donors. The primer mix had 60 Vbeta and 13 Jbeta primers. Data came from immunoSEQ multiplex PCR; TCRdb stores just in-frame clones and leaves some out. This table has about 130,000 clones, under 20% appearing once. Sequencing was performed on PBMCs. These receptors were taken from a female donor in good health and CMV-seropositive.

This clone was detected once. The chain joins TRBV18 to TRBJ1-5, with a possible D match to TRBD1 (5 bases). This CDR3 comprises 13 residues. Trimming left V 4 bases short and J 7 bases short, with 11 bases between. The germline V gene has CDR1 KGHSH and CDR2 LQKENI. The CDR3 coding sequence is TGTGCCAGCTCACTGGGGCAAGACCAGCCCCAGCATTTT. It specifies CASSLGQDQPQHF.

The V call is TRBV25-1, the J call TRBJ2-5; the D is unclear. Germline V gene lookup returns CDR1 MGHDK and CDR2 SYGVNS. The CDR3 contains 14 residues. V was pared by 2 bases and J by 4 bases, with 11 bases between. DNA for the CDR3: TGTGCCAGCAGTGAACGCGTCCTCGGAGAGACCCAGTACTTC. Translated: CASSERVLGETQYF.

The chain carries TRBV5-1 and TRBJ1-2; D perhaps matches TRBD1 (5 bases). Germline CDR1 SGHRS, CDR2 YFSETQ. CDR3 length equals 15 residues. Trimming pared 0 bases from V and 8 bases from J, leaving 17 bases between. The chain's CDR3 is CASSLGDHSRGGYTF. The CDR3, as DNA: TGCGCCAGCAGCTTGGGGGACCATTCCCGGGGGGGCTACACCTTC.

The table lists this clone with many counts. The chain combines TRBV7-2 with TRBJ1-5; unclear D gene. V dropped 5 bases and J dropped 6 bases, with 20 bases sitting between them. This CDR3 region has 16 residues. Germline CDR1 is SGHTA and CDR2 is FQGNSA. CDR3 loop: CASSPAPRTGGQPQHF. The CDR3 DNA reads TGTGCCAGCAGCCCTGCCCCTCGGACCGGAGGTCAGCCCCAGCATTTT.

The chain has TRBV6-5 and TRBJ1-1; D gene unclear. The germline V gene has CDR1 MNHEY and CDR2 SVGAGI. Trimming shortened V by 2 bases and J by 3 bases, and 7 bases separated the two germline ends. The CDR3 has 13 amino acids. The CDR3 spells CASSYREYTEAFF. In DNA form, the CDR3 reads TGTGCCAGCAGTTACCGGGAATACACTGAAGCTTTCTTT.

This clone was observed a handful of times. This sequence joins TRBV9 and TRBJ2-2; TRBD2 is a possible D gene (5 bases). V shed 1 base and J shed 5 bases, with 18 bases lying between them. Germline V gives CDR1 SGDLS, CDR2 YYNGEE. This CDR3 has 17 amino acids. This CDR3 reads CASSVLGGGVLTGELFF. Here the CDR3 DNA reads TGTGCCAGCAGCGTACTGGGTGGAGGCGTTTTGACCGGGGAGCTGTTTTTT.

This chain joins TRBV15 and TRBJ2-7; a weak D match, TRBD2 (6 bases). The V end lost 3 bases, the J end lost 3 bases, and 12 bases lay between the germline ends. This CDR3 has 14 residues. The germline CDR1 and CDR2 sequences are LNHNV and YYDKDF (reference sequence). Here the CDR3 DNA reads TGTGCCACCAGCAGGGAGGGAGAAAGCTACGAGCAGTACTTC. Translating it yields CATSREGESYEQYF.

This chain links TRBV15 with TRBJ2-5; D is unclear. CDR1 LNHNV and CDR2 YYDKDF come from the germline V gene (reference sequence). Trimming left V 3 bases short and J 4 bases short, with 15 bases between. This CDR3 region has 15 residues. This chain's CDR3 is CATSSGPQTGETQYF. Here the CDR3 DNA reads TGTGCCACCAGCAGCGGCCCGCAGACGGGAGAGACCCAGTACTTC.

The chain has TRBV7-2 and TRBJ2-3, with D possibly being TRBD1 (6 bases). The CDR3 contains 15 residues. Looked up from germline, CDR1 is SGHTA and CDR2 is FQGNSA. V gave up 5 bases and J gave up 1 base, with 13 bases separating them. The CDR3, as DNA: TGTGCCAGCAGCCGATTGGGGGCCCGCACAGATACGCAGTATTTT. This gives the protein CASSRLGARTDTQYF.

This clone has more than one count but fewer than ten. This chain links TRBV5-1 with TRBJ2-5; 9 bases agree with TRBD1. Germline V lookup: CDR1 SGHRS, CDR2 YFSETQ. The CDR3 sequence is 15 residues long. Trimming took 0 bases from V and 7 from J; bases not matched to a gene: 7. CDR3 residues: CASSLDSDRGGTQYF. CDR3 nucleotide sequence: TGCGCCAGCAGCTTGGATTCGGACAGGGGAGGGACCCAGTACTTC.

This chain joins TRBV5-1 and TRBJ2-3; 8 nucleotides align to TRBD2. Germline trimming cut 0 bases from V and 2 bases from J; bases unmatched to any gene: 5. The CDR3 totals 16 residues. Per germline, CDR1 SGHRS and CDR2 YFSETQ. The CDR3 DNA is TGCGCCAGCAGCTTGGCCCGACTAGCGATCACAGATACGCAGTATTTT. This encodes CASSLARLAITDTQYF. Based on the CDR3 plus reference TRBV5-1 and TRBJ2-3, the full variable domain is KAGVTQTPRYLIKTRGQQVTLSCSPISGHRSVSWYQQTPGQGLQFLFEYFSETQRNKGNFPGRFSGRQFSNSRSEMNVSTLELGDSALYLCASSLARLAITDTQYFGPGTRLTVL.

This clone was counted a few times. The chain recombines TRBV7-9 with TRBJ1-1; no clear D. V was clipped by 5 bases and J by 4 bases, with 14 bases between them. Per germline, CDR1 SEHNR and CDR2 FQNEAQ (reference sequence). The CDR3 runs 14 residues. The DNA for the CDR3 is TGTGCCAGCAGCGAGGGCCTCCTTGGCACTGAAGCTTTCTTT. It yields the protein CASSEGLLGTEAFF.

The chain joins TRBV4-3 to TRBJ2-7; TRBD2 is a possible D gene (5 bases). Germline values: CDR1 LGHNA, CDR2 YSLEER. The CDR3 covers 15 residues. V was pared by 4 bases and J by 4 bases, with 17 bases between. The CDR3: CASSPSRGPQYEQYF. CDR3 in DNA: TGCGCCAGCAGCCCCAGCCGCGGGCCCCAATACGAGCAGTACTTC.

This chain joins TRBV18 and TRBJ2-7; 10 positions match TRBD1. V was clipped by 5 bases and J by 0 bases; unmatched bases: 10. Germline V CDR1 and CDR2: KGHSH, LQKENI. The CDR3 extends over 17 amino acids. As DNA, the CDR3 is TGTGCCAGCTCAGCATTGTTGGACAGGGGGAGCTCCTACGAGCAGTACTTC. Protein sequence: CASSALLDRGSSYEQYF.

The chain recombines TRBV18 with TRBJ2-7, with TRBD1 matching 9 bases. Unmatched junction bases numbered 9, after V lost 3 bases and J lost 3 bases. The CDR3 consists of 16 residues. The germline gives CDR1 KGHSH, CDR2 LQKENI. CDR3 nucleotides: TGTGCCAGCTCACCGGGACAGGGCCCGTCTTTCTACGAGCAGTACTTC. This codes for CASSPGQGPSFYEQYF.

This clone has only a few counts. The chain recombines TRBV28 with TRBJ1-5; 9 nucleotides agree with TRBD1. Looked up from germline, CDR1 is MDHEN and CDR2 is SYDVKM. The CDR3 is made up of 15 amino acids. V shed 4 bases, J shed 6 bases, and the junction held 7 bases outside the gene matches. The CDR3 is CASSSPGQGPQPQHF. CDR3 sequence (DNA): TGTGCCAGCAGTTCTCCGGGACAGGGCCCTCAGCCCCAGCATTTT.

This clone was observed a few times. This sequence joins TRBV7-9 and TRBJ1-1; D call uncertain. Trimming removed 2 bases from V and 7 bases from J, with 11 bases in between. Germline V CDR1 and CDR2: SEHNR, FQNEAQ (reference sequence). The CDR3 has 13 residues. The CDR3 coding sequence is TGTGCCAGCAGCTTATACGGGAACGTTGAAGCTTTCTTT. Its protein product is CASSLYGNVEAFF.

This clone was counted a few times. The V call is TRBV29-1, the J call TRBJ2-3, with 10 bases aligning to TRBD2. The CDR3 contains 19 residues. The V gene end was trimmed by 2 bases and the J gene end by 0 bases; junction bases not matched to a gene: 14. Germline V gene lookup returns CDR1 SQVTM and CDR2 ANQGSEA. The CDR3 is CSVEIREVSGRASTDTQYF. The CDR3 coding sequence is TGCAGCGTTGAAATACGAGAGGTCAGCGGGAGGGCTAGCACAGATACGCAGTATTTT.

The V and J genes are TRBV30 and TRBJ1-5; 9 bases map to TRBD1. Germline V gene sequence: CDR1 GTSNPN, CDR2 SVGIG (reference sequence). The V segment lost 1 base and the J segment 1 base; nucleotides outside the gene matches: 11. The length of the CDR3 is 18 residues. Here the CDR3 DNA reads TGTGCCTGGAGTGGGGGAGGGACAGGGCCTAAAAGCAATCAGCCCCAGCATTTT. Translated: CAWSGGGTGPKSNQPQHF.

The rearrangement links TRBV6-5 to TRBJ1-1, with D tentatively TRBD1 (6 bases). The CDR3 spans 15 residues. The V end lost 6 bases, the J end lost 1 base, and 15 bases lay between the germline ends. The germline gives CDR1 MNHEY, CDR2 SVGAGI. Written as DNA, the CDR3 is TGTGCCAGCAGACCCCTGGGCAGGGGGAACACTGAAGCTTTCTTT. Protein sequence: CASRPLGRGNTEAFF.

This clone was detected only a few times. J is TRBJ2-2 and V is TRBV5-1, with D maybe TRBD1 (5 bases). There are 17 residues in the CDR3. The ends were cut back, 0 bases at V and 4 bases at J, with 16 bases in the middle. Looked up from germline, CDR1 is SGHRS and CDR2 is YFSETQ. The CDR3 DNA sequence: TGCGCCAGCAGCTTGGAGTTTCGGCAGGGCCCCACCGGGGAGCTGTTTTTT. Protein product: CASSLEFRQGPTGELFF. The full variable domain, with the rest looked up from reference TRBV5-1 and TRBJ2-2, is KAGVTQTPRYLIKTRGQQVTLSCSPISGHRSVSWYQQTPGQGLQFLFEYFSETQRNKGNFPGRFSGRQFSNSRSEMNVSTLELGDSALYLCASSLEFRQGPTGELFFGEGSRLTVL.

The chain combines TRBV5-6 with TRBJ2-1, with D unresolved. V was pared by 0 bases and J by 9 bases, with 19 bases between. Per the germline V gene, CDR1 is SGHDT and CDR2 is YYEEEE. The CDR3 sequence is 16 residues long. CDR3 sequence reads: CASSLGTTHGVAEQFF. DNA of the CDR3: TGTGCCAGCAGCTTGGGTACGACTCACGGAGTTGCTGAGCAGTTCTTC.

The rearrangement uses TRBV4-1 and TRBJ1-5, with TRBD1 as a possible D gene (5 bases). Germline V lookup: CDR1 MGHRA, CDR2 YSYEKL. This CDR3 contains 17 residues. Trimming pared 4 bases from V and 3 bases from J, leaving 19 bases between. The DNA for the CDR3 is TGCGCCAGCAGCCGGGGGGGACCGTGGGTCGACAATCAGCCCCAGCATTTT. This translates into CASSRGGPWVDNQPQHF.

This clone was counted between two and nine times. The DNA of the CDR3 is TGTGCCAGCAGCTTGTCCCTGGTACGCGGCGAAGATACGCAGTATTTT. Translated: CASSLSLVRGEDTQYF. The gene calls are TRBV5-4 and TRBJ2-3; D not certain. The CDR3 contains 16 residues. CDR1 SGHNT and CDR2 YYREEE come from the germline V gene (reference sequence). V was pared by 1 base and J by 5 bases, with 17 bases between. The whole variable domain, filled in from reference TRBV5-4 and TRBJ2-3, reads ETGVTQSPTHLIKTRGQQVTLRCSSQSGHNTVSWYQQALGQGPQFIFQYYREEENGRGNFPPRFSGLQFPNYSSELNVNALELDDSALYLCASSLSLVRGEDTQYFGPGTRLTVL.

CDR3 loop: CASSRRDSNYEQYF. The CDR3 coding sequence is TGCGCCAGCAGCCGACGGGACTCGAACTACGAGCAGTACTTC. J is TRBJ2-7 and V is TRBV5-1; D may be TRBD2 (6 bases). The germline CDR1 and CDR2 sequences are SGHRS and YFSETQ. The CDR3 is made up of 14 amino acids. V was cut by 4 bases and J by 3 bases, with 14 bases left in between.

This clone has a handful of counts. The gene calls are TRBV9 and TRBJ1-4; the D gene is possibly TRBD1 (6 bases). V was trimmed by 4 bases and J by 4 bases, leaving 20 bases between them. The CDR3 loop spans 17 amino acids. Germline V lookup: CDR1 SGDLS, CDR2 YYNGEE. This chain's CDR3 is CASSPRSAGAFNEKLFF. The CDR3 DNA reads TGTGCCAGCAGCCCTCGCTCGGCGGGGGCTTTTAATGAAAAACTGTTTTTT.

This clone has a single count. The CDR3 loop is CASSLGSSGRIDTQYF. The DNA of the CDR3 is TGTGCCAGCAGCTTGGGGTCTAGCGGGAGGATAGATACGCAGTATTTT. The chain recombines TRBV7-8 with TRBJ2-3; 11 nucleotides align to TRBD2. Trimming cost V 3 bases and J 5 bases; bases outside gene matches: 7. CDR1 and CDR2 (germline): SGHVS, FQNEAQ. The CDR3 covers 16 residues. Drawing the rest from reference TRBV7-8 and TRBJ2-3, the complete variable domain is GAGVSQSPRYKVAKRGQDVALRCDPISGHVSLFWYQQALGQGPEFLTYFQNEAQLDKSGLPSDRFFAERPEGSVSTLKIQRTQQEDSAVYLCASSLGSSGRIDTQYFGPGTRLTVL.

V usage is TRBV18 and J usage is TRBJ1-1; D possibly corresponds to TRBD1 (5 bases). This CDR3 comprises 14 residues. Trimming took 7 bases from V and 0 from J, leaving 12 bases between them. Germline CDR1 KGHSH, CDR2 LQKENI. DNA for the CDR3: TGTGCCAGCTACGGGCAGGGCCTGAACACTGAAGCTTTCTTT. It yields the protein CASYGQGLNTEAFF.

The chain has TRBV6-5 and TRBJ2-1; maybe TRBD2 (6 bases). Germline assignment: CDR1 MNHEY and CDR2 SVGAGI. The CDR3 spans 16 residues. Trimming took 2 bases from V and 4 from J, leaving 15 bases between them. The CDR3 bases are TGTGCCAGCAGTTACGCATCGGCGGGACCTTACAATGAGCAGTTCTTC. Its protein product is CASSYASAGPYNEQFF.

The chain carries TRBV4-3 and TRBJ2-1; 8 positions match TRBD2. The CDR3 extends over 16 amino acids. Per germline, CDR1 LGHNA and CDR2 YSLEER. The ends lost 6 bases at V and 3 bases at J; junction bases unmatched: 10. CDR3 amino acids: CASRGTTGGGYNEQFF. In nucleotides, the CDR3 is TGCGCCAGCAGGGGGACAACGGGAGGGGGCTACAATGAGCAGTTCTTC.

This clone was counted between two and nine times. The chain is built from TRBV7-2 and TRBJ1-5; the D gene is possibly TRBD1 (6 bases). Trimming removed 1 base at V and 7 bases at J, with 14 bases between. The CDR3 extends over 15 amino acids. CDR1 and CDR2 from the germline V gene are SGHTA and FQGNSA. CDR3 sequence: CASSLVAGAWQPQHF. The CDR3 DNA sequence: TGTGCCAGCAGCTTAGTTGCGGGGGCGTGGCAGCCCCAGCATTTT.

This clone came up a few times. The rearrangement uses TRBV4-3 and TRBJ2-7, with 9 bases matching TRBD2. The ends lost 4 bases at V and 2 bases at J; junction bases unmatched: 12. Germline loops: CDR1 LGHNA, CDR2 YSLEER. This CDR3 is 17 amino acids long. The CDR3 DNA follows: TGCGCCAGCAGCCCGACGGTGGTAGCGGGAGACCCCTACGAGCAGTACTTC. Translated: CASSPTVVAGDPYEQYF.